This T cell receptor (beta chain) is drawn from a study of vaccination effects on CD4 cells after COVID-19. Study summary: The participants, recipients of two vaccine doses, got either BNT162b2 or mRNA-1273.

Study observations and caveats: Pronounced clonal contraction occurred in clones induced by infection and by vaccine late after vaccination.

V dropped 6 bases and J dropped 11; count of bases not matched to a gene: 15. The CDR3 length is 14 residues. CDR1 and CDR2 (germline): SNHLY, FYNNEI. Clones were sequenced by immunoSEQ multiplex PCR, and TCRdb holds only the in-frame ones, with some missing. The sample holds about 41,000 clones, 65% to 80% seen once. Using viral peptide pools, the ViraFEST assay grew out antigen-specific CD4+ T cells prior to sequencing. Isolating CD4+ T cells followed more than eight days of culture. Vaccinated recipients, who were negative for nucleocapsid antibodies, had no history of SARS-CoV-2 infection. With roughly 10 ug/ml peptides and around 9.6 IU/ml IL-2, approximately 2.2 million PBMC per well were cultured. This clone was seen more than once but under ten times. Antigen unknown.

V usage is TRBV2 and J usage is TRBJ1-1; TRBD1 matches at 7 bases. The material was CD4+ T cells from PBMCs cultured with HCoV-NL63 spike peptides, obtained before COVID-19 vaccination. The TCR sequence derives from a human donor who received a COVID-19 vaccine. CDR3 nucleotide sequence: TGTGCCAGCAGGCTAACAGGGGACGGCTGGAATGCTTTCTTT. This translates into CASRLTGDGWNAFF.